The T cell receptor (beta chain) under discussion was sequenced for a study of blood T cell repertoires in COVID-19 (TCRdb year 2020). For the study in its entirety: Samples from collaborators originated in the United States, Italy and Spain and spanned both the acute and convalescent phases of COVID-19. The material from the prospective study consisted of cDNA or gDNA derived from T cells, B-cell-depleted T cells, or PBMCs. The dataset comprised deeply sampled blood TCRbeta repertoires from subjects exposed to, actively infected with, or recovered from COVID-19. A freely available public database, intended as a resource for researchers studying the immune response to SARS-CoV-2, is where the repertoires were released. The samples were drawn from the first 160 participants of the ongoing ImmuneRACE study and from 1,200 or so subjects provided by 6 global collaborators. The sample metadata nearly always contained a de-identified subject ID, COVID-19 status, age in years and sex. HLA class I and class II types, where available, came from metadata supplied by the sample provider rather than from assay-based typing.

Participants in the prospective study were enrolled through a virtual design, were aged about 18 to 100 years, and lived in roughly 25 United States geographic areas. In the prospective study, participants were assigned to cohorts based on the clinical history participants reported in a screening survey and a study questionnaire. Mobile phlebotomists in the prospective study collected whole blood, serum and a nasopharyngeal or oropharyngeal swab from every participant. Participants in the prospective study had the option to provide additional blood draws and questionnaires over a roughly 2-month period. Before DNA extraction, blood samples from the prospective study were shipped at room temperature or frozen. Comments on this clone: What antigen it recognizes has not been identified. Base qualities were left out, and no much larger clone turns up one base away.

The immunoSEQ Assay, a bias-controlled multiplex PCR, was used to amplify TCRbeta CDR3 regions from genomic DNA. In the paper's pipeline: Nucleated cell counts per sample were estimated from amplification of reference gene primers within the assay. To quantify the absolute abundance of each unique TCRbeta CDR3 rearrangement, sequence reads were collapsed and filtered. For each sample, productive Simpson clonality was calculated by taking the square root of Simpson's diversity index across productive rearrangements. This immuneACCESS table, as held by TCRdb, lists in-frame sequences with V and J called but not all clones. Of the missing ones, under half trace to an unresolved V gene in checked studies; the others have no known cause. Clone size and V and J calls were adopted from that table, with D and trimming inferred from the DNA. The table for this sample lists 200,000 to 250,000 clones; approximately 80% of them were counted only once. About 8.9% of the sample comes from the top ten.

Overall study outcomes, separate from this receptor: The amount of clinical and demographic metadata varied by source and participant and was provided uncurated.

From cysteine to phenylalanine, the CDR3 is 12 amino acids long. The kept DNA is CDR3 alone, 36 bases in frame from the first base. Taken from the germline V gene, the CDR1 and CDR2 loops are MDHEN and SYDVKM. V and J lose 5 bases and 4 bases, and a span of 9 bases separates them. Recombination linked TRBV28 to TRBJ2-7, with the D gene too uncertain to name. The clonotype was recovered from a woman aged 50 to 60 with acute COVID-19. Sequenced input: PBMCs or T cells enriched from blood (not recorded which). This receptor has the CDR3 CASSREVYEQYF. The nucleotides are TGTGCCAGCAGTCGAGAGGTGTACGAGCAGTACTTC.